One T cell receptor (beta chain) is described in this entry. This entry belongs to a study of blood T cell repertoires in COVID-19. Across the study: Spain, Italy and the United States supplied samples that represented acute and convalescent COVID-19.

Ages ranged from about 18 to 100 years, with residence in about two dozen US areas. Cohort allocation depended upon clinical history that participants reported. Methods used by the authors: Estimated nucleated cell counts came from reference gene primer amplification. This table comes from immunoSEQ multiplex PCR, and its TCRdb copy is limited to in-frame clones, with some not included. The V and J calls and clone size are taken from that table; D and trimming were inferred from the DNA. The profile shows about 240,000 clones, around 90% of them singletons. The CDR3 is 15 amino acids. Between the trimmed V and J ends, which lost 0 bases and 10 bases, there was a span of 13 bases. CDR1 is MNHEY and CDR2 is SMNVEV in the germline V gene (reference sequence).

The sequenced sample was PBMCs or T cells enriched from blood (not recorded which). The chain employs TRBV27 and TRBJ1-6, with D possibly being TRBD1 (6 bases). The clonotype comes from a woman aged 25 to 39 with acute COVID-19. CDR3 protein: CASSLSGDIGSPLHF. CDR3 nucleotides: TGTGCCAGCAGTTTATCGGGGGACATTGGCTCACCCCTCCACTTT.